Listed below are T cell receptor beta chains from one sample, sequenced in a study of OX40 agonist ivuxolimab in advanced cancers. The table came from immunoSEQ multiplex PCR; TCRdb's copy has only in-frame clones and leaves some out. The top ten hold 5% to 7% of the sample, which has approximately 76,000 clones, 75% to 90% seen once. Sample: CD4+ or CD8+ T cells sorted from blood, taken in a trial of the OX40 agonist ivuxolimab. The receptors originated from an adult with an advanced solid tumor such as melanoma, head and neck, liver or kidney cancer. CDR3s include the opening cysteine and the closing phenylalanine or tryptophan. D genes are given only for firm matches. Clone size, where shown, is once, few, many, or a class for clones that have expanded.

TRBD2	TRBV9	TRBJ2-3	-	CASSVVPGGPTSTDTQYF	TGTGCCAGCAGCGTAGTTCCGGGAGGTCCTACTAGCACAGATACGCAGTATTTT
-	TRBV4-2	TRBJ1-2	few	CASSQDLGYGYTF	TGTGCCAGCAGCCAAGATTTGGGCTATGGCTACACCTTC
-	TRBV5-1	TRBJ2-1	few	CASSLSSGTYNEQFF	TGCGCCAGCAGCTTGTCCAGCGGAACCTACAATGAGCAGTTCTTC
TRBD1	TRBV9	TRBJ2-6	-	CASSYVTGASGANVLTF	TGTGCCAGCAGCTACGTCACAGGGGCCTCTGGGGCCAACGTCCTGACTTTC
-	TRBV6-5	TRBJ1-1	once	CATRTLTNTEAFF	TGTGCCACCAGGACTCTCACCAACACTGAAGCTTTCTTT
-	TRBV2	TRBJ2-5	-	CASSLRVQETQYF	TGTGCCAGCAGCCTCCGGGTTCAAGAGACCCAGTACTTC
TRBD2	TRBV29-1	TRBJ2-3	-	CSVVLGSGSDTQYF	TGCAGCGTTGTATTAGGTAGCGGGAGTGATACGCAGTATTTT
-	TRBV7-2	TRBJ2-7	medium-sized	CASSLDLRGEQYF	TGTGCCAGCAGCTTAGATTTACGGGGCGAGCAGTACTTC
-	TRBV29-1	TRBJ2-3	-	CSVGQGPWDTQYF	TGCAGCGTTGGCCAGGGACCATGGGATACGCAGTATTTT
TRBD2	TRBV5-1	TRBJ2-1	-	CASSLGLAGGADEQFF	TGCGCCAGCAGCTTGGGACTAGCGGGGGGGGCCGATGAGCAGTTCTTC
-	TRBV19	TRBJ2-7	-	CASSPTGAPYEQYF	TGTGCCAGTAGTCCTACGGGAGCCCCCTACGAGCAGTACTTC
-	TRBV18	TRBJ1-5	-	CASSLEQAGQPQHF	TGTGCCAGCTCACTTGAGCAGGCCGGACAGCCCCAGCATTTT
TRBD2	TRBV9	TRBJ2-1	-	CASSFRVAGMGYEQFF	TGTGCCAGCAGCTTTCGGGTAGCGGGGATGGGGTATGAGCAGTTCTTC
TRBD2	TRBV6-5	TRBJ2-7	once	CASRTLSGGSYEQYF	TGTGCCAGCAGGACCCTTAGCGGGGGGTCCTACGAGCAGTACTTC
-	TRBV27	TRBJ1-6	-	CASRKTDYNSPLHF	TGTGCCAGCAGGAAGACAGACTATAATTCACCCCTCCACTTT
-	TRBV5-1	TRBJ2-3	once	CASSLVWGARSQQYF	TGCGCCAGCAGCCTGGTATGGGGGGCTCGTAGTCAGCAGTATTTT
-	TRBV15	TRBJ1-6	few	CATSSGTFYNSPLHF	TGTGCCACCAGTAGCGGGACATTCTATAATTCACCCCTCCACTTT
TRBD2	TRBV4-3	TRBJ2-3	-	CASSQYRGGQEDTQYF	TGCGCCAGCAGCCAATACCGCGGGGGGCAGGAAGATACGCAGTATTTT
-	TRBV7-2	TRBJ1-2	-	CASSLGVQGNSGYTF	TGTGCCAGCAGCTTAGGGGTTCAGGGGAATTCTGGCTACACCTTC
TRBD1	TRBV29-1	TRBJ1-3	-	CSVGDRGSGNTIYF	TGCAGCGTTGGGGACAGGGGGTCTGGAAACACCATATATTTT
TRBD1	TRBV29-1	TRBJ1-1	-	CSVVDRGPLFTEAFF	TGCAGCGTAGTGGACAGGGGCCCCCTATTCACTGAAGCTTTCTTT
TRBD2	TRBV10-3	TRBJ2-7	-	CAIRDPTSGSYEQYF	TGTGCCATCAGAGACCCGACTAGCGGGAGTTACGAGCAGTACTTC
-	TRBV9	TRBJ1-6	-	CASSVENQGLPNSPLHF	TGTGCCAGCAGCGTAGAGAACCAGGGACTACCCAATTCACCCCTCCACTTT
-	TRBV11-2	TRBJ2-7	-	CASSLGQYYEQYF	TGTGCCAGCAGCTTAGGACAGTACTACGAGCAGTACTTC
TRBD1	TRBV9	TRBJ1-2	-	CASSGTGGGYTF	TGTGCCAGCAGTGGGACAGGGGGTGGCTACACCTTC
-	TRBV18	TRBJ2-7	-	CASSTPYEQYF	TGTGCCAGTTCGACCCCGTACGAGCAGTACTTC
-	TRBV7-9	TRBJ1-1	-	CASSFTVNTEAFF	TGTGCCAGCAGCTTTACGGTGAACACTGAAGCTTTCTTT
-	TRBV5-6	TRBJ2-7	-	CASSSAGTLEQYF	TGTGCCAGCAGCTCCGCAGGTACTCTCGAGCAGTACTTC
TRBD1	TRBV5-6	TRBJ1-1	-	CASSLRTGLNTEAFF	TGTGCCAGCAGCTTGAGGACAGGGCTGAACACTGAAGCTTTCTTT
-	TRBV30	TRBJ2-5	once	CAWSLIGETQYF	TGTGCCTGGAGTCTGATCGGGGAAACCCAGTACTTC
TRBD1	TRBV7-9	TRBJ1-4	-	CASSSTGGNEKLFF	TGTGCCAGCAGCTCGACAGGGGGTAATGAAAAACTGTTTTTT
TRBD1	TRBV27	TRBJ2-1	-	CASSAGTGAYNEQFF	TGTGCCAGCAGCGCCGGGACAGGGGCCTACAATGAGCAGTTCTTC
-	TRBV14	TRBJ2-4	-	CASSQEYRWRGNIQYF	TGTGCCAGCAGCCAAGAATATCGCTGGAGGGGCAACATTCAGTACTTC
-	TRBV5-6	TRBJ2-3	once	CASSSANTDTQYF	TGTGCCAGCTCTAGCGCCAACACAGATACGCAGTATTTT
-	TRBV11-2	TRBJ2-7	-	CASSLDVSREPRYEQYF	TGTGCCAGCAGCTTAGATGTGTCCAGGGAGCCTCGCTACGAGCAGTACTTC
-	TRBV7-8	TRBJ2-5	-	CASSLRSLATGSTETQYF	TGTGCCAGCAGCTTAAGAAGCCTCGCGACAGGTTCGACGGAGACCCAGTACTTC
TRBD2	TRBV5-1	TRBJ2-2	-	CASGIAGSTGELFF	TGCGCCAGTGGGATAGCGGGATCCACCGGGGAGCTGTTTTTT
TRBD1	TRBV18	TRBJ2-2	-	CASSEQGAQPGELFF	TGTGCCAGCTCGGAGCAGGGGGCGCAGCCCGGGGAGCTGTTTTTT
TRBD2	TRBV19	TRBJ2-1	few	CASSVPYFSWSGSLSVYNEQFF	TGTGCCAGTAGTGTCCCATACTTCTCATGGAGCGGGAGTTTGTCAGTTTACAATGAGCAGTTCTTC
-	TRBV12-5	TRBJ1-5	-	CASGPQGEQPQHF	TGTGCTAGTGGTCCCCAGGGAGAACAGCCCCAGCATTTT
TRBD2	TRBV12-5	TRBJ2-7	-	CASGFRIAGASYEQYF	TGTGCTAGTGGTTTCCGTATAGCGGGAGCCTCCTACGAGCAGTACTTC
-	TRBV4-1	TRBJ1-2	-	CASSQDVRWRDGYTF	TGCGCCAGCAGCCAAGATGTACGATGGAGGGATGGCTACACCTTC
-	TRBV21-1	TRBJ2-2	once	CASSKGGHITGELFF	TGTGCCAGCAGCAAAGGGGGGCACATCACCGGGGAGCTGTTTTTT
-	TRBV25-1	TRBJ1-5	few	CASRGGNQPQHF	TGTGCCAGCAGGGGTGGGAATCAGCCCCAGCATTTT
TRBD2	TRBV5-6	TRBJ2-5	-	CASSLLAGANQETQYF	TGTGCCAGCAGCTTACTAGCGGGGGCAAACCAAGAGACCCAGTACTTC
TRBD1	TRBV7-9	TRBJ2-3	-	CASSRTGGPTDTQYF	TGTGCCAGCAGCCGGACAGGTGGGCCCACAGATACGCAGTATTTT
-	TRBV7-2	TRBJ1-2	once	CASSQDSTNYGYTF	TGTGCCAGCAGCCAGGACAGTACGAACTATGGCTACACCTTC
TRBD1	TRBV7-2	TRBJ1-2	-	CASSLAQPGGGYGYTF	TGTGCCAGCAGCTTAGCCCAGCCAGGGGGCGGCTATGGCTACACCTTC
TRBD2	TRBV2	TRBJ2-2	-	CASSAFSGGPNTGELFF	TGTGCCAGCAGTGCATTTAGCGGGGGGCCGAACACCGGGGAGCTGTTTTTT
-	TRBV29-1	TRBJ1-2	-	CSVKPQNKATF	TGCAGCGTCAAACCCCAGAACAAGGCTACCTTC